This TCR beta chain was sequenced during a study of identical twins. Study findings and constraints: Invariant populations such as MAIT and iNKT cells could partly muddle zero-insertion analyses.

A note on this clonotype: Its antigen is currently unknown.

Germline-derived CDR1 and CDR2 are DFQATT and SNEGSKA (reference sequence). V lost 0 bases and J lost 6; bases outside the gene matches: 5. CDR3 length: 15 amino acids. TCRdb used MiXCR to reprocess the 5' RACE reads, holding one entry per CDR3 protein. The profile shows approximately 700,000 distinct CDR3 sequences, 18% of them singletons. A further study also used this sample, focusing on T cells expressing NK-cell markers. This second report adds: NKG2C+ dominant clonotype frequencies in about six donors were 1.0-7.0% of CD8+ T cells. In a few donors, dominant clonotypes made up about 28.3-65% of CD3+CD56-NKG2C+ cells.

The rearrangement links TRBV20-1 to TRBJ2-1, with TRBD2 identical over 10 bases. This TCR was recovered from a woman younger than 30 in good health. Source material: PBMCs. The CDR3 coding sequence is TGCAGTGCTAGAGATGGAGGGACTAGCGTCAATGAGCAGTTCTTC. It yields the protein CSARDGGTSVNEQFF.